The 2 T cell receptor beta chains given below trace back to one sample, sequenced in a study of post-analysis software for immune sequencing data. Unique-molecular-identifier-tagged TCR beta cDNA libraries were used. One entry per CDR3 protein results from TCRdb running MiXCR on the PCR reads. The data hold hundreds of thousands of distinct CDR3 sequences, with 35% to 45% observed a single time. Whole-study results and caveats: TRBV5-6, TRBV5-1 and TRBV20-1 belonged to a set of five TRBV segments that were more frequent in patients than controls.

No antigen is known for these receptors. Sequences were obtained from blood. These receptors came from a girl aged 5-17 years with multiple sclerosis.

J is TRBJ2-7 and V is TRBV6-2 or TRBV6-3; D might be TRBD1 (6 bases). The CDR3 is made up of 11 amino acids. Trimming cost V 7 bases and J 2 bases, with 6 bases left between them. The germline CDR1 and CDR2 sequences are MNHEY and SVGEGT. The CDR3 region has the DNA TGTGCCAGCAAGGGGGCCTACGAGCAGTACTTC. Residues: CASKGAYEQYF.

The gene calls are TRBV30 and TRBJ2-3; no clear D. The CDR3 is 13 residues long. V was cut by 0 bases and J by 4 bases, with 8 bases left in between. CDR1 GTSNPN and CDR2 SVGIG come from the germline V gene (reference sequence). This CDR3 reads CAWSVIAADTQYF. CDR3 DNA sequence: TGTGCCTGGAGTGTAATAGCAGCAGATACGCAGTATTTT.